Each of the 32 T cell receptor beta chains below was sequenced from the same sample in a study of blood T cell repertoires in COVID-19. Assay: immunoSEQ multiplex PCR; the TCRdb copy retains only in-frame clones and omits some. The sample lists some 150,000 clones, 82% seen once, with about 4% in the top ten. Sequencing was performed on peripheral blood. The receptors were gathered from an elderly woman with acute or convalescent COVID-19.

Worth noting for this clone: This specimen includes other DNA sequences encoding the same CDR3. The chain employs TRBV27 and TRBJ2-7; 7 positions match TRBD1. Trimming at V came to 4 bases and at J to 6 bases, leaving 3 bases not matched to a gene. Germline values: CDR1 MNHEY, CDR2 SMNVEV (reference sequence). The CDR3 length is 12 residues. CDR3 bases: TGTGCCAGCAGTTACACAGGGGCCGAGCAGTACTTC. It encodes CASSYTGAEQYF.

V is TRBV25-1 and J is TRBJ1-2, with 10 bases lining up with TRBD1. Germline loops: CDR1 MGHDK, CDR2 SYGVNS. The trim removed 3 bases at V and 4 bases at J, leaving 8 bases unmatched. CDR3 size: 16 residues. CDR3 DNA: TGTGCCAGCAGTGATCCCGGGACAGGGGAAATCTATGGCTACACCTTC. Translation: CASSDPGTGEIYGYTF.

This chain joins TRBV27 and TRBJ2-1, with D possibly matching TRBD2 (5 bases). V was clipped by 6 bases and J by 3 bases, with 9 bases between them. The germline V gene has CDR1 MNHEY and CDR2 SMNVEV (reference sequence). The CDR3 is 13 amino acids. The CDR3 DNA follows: TGTGCCAGCAGCACCGGGGTCTACAATGAGCAGTTCTTC. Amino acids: CASSTGVYNEQFF.

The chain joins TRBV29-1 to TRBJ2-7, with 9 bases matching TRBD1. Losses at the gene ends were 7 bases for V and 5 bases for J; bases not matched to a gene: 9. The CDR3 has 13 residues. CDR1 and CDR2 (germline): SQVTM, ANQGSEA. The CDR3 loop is CSAGITGGDEQYF. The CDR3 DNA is TGCAGCGCCGGGATAACAGGGGGCGACGAGCAGTACTTC.

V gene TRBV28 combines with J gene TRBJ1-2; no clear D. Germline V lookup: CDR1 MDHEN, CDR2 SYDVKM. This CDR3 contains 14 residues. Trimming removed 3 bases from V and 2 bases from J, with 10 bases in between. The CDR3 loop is CASSFSDKNYGYTF. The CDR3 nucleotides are TGTGCCAGCAGTTTTTCCGACAAAAACTATGGCTACACCTTC.

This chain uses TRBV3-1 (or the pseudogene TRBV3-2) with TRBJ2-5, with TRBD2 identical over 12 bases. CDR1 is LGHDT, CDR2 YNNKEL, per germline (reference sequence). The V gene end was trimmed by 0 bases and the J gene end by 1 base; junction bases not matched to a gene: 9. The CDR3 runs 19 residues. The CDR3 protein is CASSQERRASGGVQETQYF. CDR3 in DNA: TGTGCCAGCAGCCAAGAAAGACGGGCTAGCGGGGGGGTCCAAGAGACCCAGTACTTC.

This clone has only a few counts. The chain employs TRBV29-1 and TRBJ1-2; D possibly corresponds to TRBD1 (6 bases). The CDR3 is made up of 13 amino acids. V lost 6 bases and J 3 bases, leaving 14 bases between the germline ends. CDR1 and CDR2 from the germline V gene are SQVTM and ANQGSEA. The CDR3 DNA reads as TGCAGCGTCAAACAGGGATTTTACTATGGCTACACCTTC. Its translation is CSVKQGFYYGYTF.

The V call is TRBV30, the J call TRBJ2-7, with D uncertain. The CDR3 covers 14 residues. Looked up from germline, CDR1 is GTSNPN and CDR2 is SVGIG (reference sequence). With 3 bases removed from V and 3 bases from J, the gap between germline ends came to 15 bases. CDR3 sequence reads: CAWSDGPRLYEQYF. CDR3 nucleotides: TGTGCCTGGAGCGATGGCCCCCGACTCTACGAGCAGTACTTC.

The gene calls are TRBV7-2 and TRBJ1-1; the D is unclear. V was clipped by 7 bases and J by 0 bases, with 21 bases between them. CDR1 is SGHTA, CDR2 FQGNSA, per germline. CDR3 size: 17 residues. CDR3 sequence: CASTQWTGNNLNTEAFF. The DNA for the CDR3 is TGTGCCAGCACCCAATGGACGGGAAACAACCTGAACACTGAAGCTTTCTTT.

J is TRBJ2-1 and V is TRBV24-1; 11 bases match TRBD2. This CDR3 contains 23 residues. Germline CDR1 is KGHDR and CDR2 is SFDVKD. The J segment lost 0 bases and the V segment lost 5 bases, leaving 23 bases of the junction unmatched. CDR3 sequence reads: CATSGALNRKGLAGASSYNEQFF. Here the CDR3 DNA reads TGTGCCACCAGTGGCGCCCTTAACAGGAAAGGACTAGCGGGCGCTAGCTCCTACAATGAGCAGTTCTTC.

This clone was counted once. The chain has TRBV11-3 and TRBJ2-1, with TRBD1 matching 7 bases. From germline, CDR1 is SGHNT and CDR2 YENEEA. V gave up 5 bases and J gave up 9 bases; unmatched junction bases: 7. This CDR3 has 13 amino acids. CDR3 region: CASSPQGSGEQFF. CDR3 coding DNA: TGTGCCAGCAGCCCACAGGGGTCCGGTGAGCAGTTCTTC.

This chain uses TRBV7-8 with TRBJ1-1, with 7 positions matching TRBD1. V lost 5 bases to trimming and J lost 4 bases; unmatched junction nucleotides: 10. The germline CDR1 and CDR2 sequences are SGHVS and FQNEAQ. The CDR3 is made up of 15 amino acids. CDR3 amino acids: CASSSRTGRGTEAFF. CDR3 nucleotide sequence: TGTGCCAGCAGCAGTAGGACAGGCCGAGGCACTGAAGCTTTCTTT.

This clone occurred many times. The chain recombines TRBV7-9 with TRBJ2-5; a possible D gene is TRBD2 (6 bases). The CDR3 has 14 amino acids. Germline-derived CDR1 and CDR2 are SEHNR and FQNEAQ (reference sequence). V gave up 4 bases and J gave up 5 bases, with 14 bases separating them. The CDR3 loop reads CASSYRSGRETQYF. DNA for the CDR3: TGTGCCAGCAGCTACAGATCAGGGAGGGAGACCCAGTACTTC.

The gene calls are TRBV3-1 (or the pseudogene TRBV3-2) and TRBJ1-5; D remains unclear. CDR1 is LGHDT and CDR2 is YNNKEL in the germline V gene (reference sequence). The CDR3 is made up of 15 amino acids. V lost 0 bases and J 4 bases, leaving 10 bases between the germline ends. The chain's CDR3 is CASSQDTRRNQPQHF. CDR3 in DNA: TGTGCCAGCAGCCAAGACACCAGGAGGAATCAGCCCCAGCATTTT.

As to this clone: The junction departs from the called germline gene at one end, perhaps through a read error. The CDR3 sequence: CSVEDRRRNYGYTF. The CDR3, as DNA: TGCAGCGTCGAAGACAGGAGGCGGAACTATGGCTACACCTTC. The chain employs TRBV29-1 and TRBJ1-2; D possibly corresponds to TRBD1 (6 bases). Germline CDR1 reads SQVTM; CDR2 reads ANQGSEA. The CDR3 covers 14 residues.

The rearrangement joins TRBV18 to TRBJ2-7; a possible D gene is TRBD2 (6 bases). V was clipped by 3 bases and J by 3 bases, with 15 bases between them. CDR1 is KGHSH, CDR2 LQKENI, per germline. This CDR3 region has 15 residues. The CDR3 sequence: CASSPYRDSYYEQYF. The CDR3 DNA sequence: TGTGCCAGCTCACCTTACCGGGACTCCTACTACGAGCAGTACTTC.

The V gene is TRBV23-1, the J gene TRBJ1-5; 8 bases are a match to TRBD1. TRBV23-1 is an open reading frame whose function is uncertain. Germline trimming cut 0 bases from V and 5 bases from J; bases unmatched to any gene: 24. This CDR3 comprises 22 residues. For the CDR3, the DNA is TGCGCCAGCAGTCAATCGAAGTCCAGCGGGACAGGTTTCCATACCAGATATCAGCCCCAGCATTTT. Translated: CASSQSKSSGTGFHTRYQPQHF.

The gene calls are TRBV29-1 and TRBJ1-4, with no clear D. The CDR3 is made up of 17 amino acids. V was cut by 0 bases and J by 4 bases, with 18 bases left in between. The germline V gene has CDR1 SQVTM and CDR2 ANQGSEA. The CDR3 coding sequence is TGCAGCGTTGAAGATTTCCCTCCGGGTGCCGATAATGAAAAACTGTTTTTT. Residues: CSVEDFPPGADNEKLFF.

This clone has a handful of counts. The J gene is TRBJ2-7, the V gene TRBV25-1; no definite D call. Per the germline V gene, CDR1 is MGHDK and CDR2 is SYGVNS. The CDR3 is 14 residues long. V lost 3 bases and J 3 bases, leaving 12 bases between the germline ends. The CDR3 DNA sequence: TGTGCCAGCAGTGAGTTCGGAGATAACTACGAGCAGTACTTC. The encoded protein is CASSEFGDNYEQYF.

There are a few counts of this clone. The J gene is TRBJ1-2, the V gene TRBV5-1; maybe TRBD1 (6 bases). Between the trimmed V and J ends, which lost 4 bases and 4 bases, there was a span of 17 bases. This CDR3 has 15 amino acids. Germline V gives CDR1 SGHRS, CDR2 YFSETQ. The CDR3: CASSTETGSLYGYTF. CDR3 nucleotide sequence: TGCGCCAGCAGCACCGAGACAGGAAGTCTCTATGGCTACACCTTC.

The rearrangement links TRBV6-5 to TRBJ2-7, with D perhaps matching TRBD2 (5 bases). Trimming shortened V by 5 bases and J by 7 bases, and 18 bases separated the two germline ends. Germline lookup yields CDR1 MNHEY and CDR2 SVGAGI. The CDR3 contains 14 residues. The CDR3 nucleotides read TGTGCCAGCAGTCGAGCGCCGGGGATGGGGGAGCAGTACTTC. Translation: CASSRAPGMGEQYF.

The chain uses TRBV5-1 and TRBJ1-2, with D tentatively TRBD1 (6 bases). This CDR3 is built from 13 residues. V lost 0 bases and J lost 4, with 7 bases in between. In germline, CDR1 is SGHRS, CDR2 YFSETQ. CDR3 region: CASSLVRGYGYTF. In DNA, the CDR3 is TGCGCCAGCAGCTTGGTCAGGGGCTATGGCTACACCTTC.

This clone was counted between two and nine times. The CDR3 sequence: CASSLQGIGDEKLFF. DNA of the CDR3: TGTGCCAGCAGCCTACAGGGGATAGGGGATGAAAAACTGTTTTTT. The V gene is TRBV27, the J gene TRBJ1-4; the match to TRBD1 covers 7 bases. This CDR3 is 15 amino acids long. Germline V gives CDR1 MNHEY, CDR2 SMNVEV (reference sequence). The J segment lost 6 bases and the V segment lost 6 bases, leaving 10 bases of the junction unmatched.

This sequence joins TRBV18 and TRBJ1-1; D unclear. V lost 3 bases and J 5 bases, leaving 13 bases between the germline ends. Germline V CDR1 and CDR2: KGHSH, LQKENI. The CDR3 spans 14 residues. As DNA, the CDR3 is TGTGCCAGCTCACCTTTCGGGGTGTCGACTGAAGCTTTCTTT. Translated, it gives CASSPFGVSTEAFF.

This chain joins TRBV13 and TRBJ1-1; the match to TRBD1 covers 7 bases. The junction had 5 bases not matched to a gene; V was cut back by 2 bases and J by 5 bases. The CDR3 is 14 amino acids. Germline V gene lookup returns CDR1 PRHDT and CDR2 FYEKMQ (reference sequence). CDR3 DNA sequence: TGTGCCAGCAGCTTACGAGGGGGCCGGACTGAAGCTTTCTTT. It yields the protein CASSLRGGRTEAFF.

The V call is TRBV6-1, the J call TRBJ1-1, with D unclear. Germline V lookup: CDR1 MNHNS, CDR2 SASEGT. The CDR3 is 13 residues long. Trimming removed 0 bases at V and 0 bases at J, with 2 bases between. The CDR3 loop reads CASSEAMNTEAFF. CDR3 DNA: TGTGCCAGCAGTGAAGCCATGAACACTGAAGCTTTCTTT.

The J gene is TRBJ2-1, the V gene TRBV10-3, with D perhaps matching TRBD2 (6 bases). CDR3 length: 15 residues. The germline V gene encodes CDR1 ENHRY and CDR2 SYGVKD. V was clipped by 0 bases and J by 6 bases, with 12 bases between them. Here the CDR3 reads CAISESLVGSNEQFF. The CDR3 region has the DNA TGTGCCATCAGTGAGTCGTTGGTCGGGAGCAATGAGCAGTTCTTC.

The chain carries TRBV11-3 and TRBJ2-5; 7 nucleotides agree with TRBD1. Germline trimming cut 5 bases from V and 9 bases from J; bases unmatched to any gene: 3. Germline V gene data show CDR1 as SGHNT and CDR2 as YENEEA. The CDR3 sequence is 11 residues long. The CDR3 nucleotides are TGTGCCAGCAGCGGAACAGGGGCCCAGTACTTC. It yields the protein CASSGTGAQYF.

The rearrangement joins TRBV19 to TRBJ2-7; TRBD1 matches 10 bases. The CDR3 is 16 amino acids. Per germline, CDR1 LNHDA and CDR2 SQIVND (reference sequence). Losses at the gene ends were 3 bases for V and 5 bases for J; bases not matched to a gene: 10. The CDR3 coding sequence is TGTGCCAGTAGTATCGTCCCGGGACAGGGGTGGAACGAGCAGTACTTC. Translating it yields CASSIVPGQGWNEQYF.

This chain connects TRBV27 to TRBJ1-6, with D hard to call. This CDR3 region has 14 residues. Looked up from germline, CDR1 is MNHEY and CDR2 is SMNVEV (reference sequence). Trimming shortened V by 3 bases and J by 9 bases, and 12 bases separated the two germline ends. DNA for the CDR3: TGTGCCAGCAGTTTCGCATTTTCCGGTTCACCCCTCCACTTT. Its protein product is CASSFAFSGSPLHF.

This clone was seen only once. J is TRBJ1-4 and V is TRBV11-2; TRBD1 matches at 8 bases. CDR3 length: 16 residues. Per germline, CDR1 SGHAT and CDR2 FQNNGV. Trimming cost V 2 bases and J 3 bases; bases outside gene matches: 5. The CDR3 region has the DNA TGTGCCAGCAGCTTAAGGCAGGGGGCATCTAATGAAAAACTGTTTTTT. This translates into CASSLRQGASNEKLFF.

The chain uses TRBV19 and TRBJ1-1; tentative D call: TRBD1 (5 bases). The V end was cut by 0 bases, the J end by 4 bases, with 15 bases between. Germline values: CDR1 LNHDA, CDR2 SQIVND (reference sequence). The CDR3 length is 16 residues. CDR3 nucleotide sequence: TGTGCCAGTAGTATAGATGCAGCAGGGCCACCCACTGAAGCTTTCTTT. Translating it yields CASSIDAAGPPTEAFF.